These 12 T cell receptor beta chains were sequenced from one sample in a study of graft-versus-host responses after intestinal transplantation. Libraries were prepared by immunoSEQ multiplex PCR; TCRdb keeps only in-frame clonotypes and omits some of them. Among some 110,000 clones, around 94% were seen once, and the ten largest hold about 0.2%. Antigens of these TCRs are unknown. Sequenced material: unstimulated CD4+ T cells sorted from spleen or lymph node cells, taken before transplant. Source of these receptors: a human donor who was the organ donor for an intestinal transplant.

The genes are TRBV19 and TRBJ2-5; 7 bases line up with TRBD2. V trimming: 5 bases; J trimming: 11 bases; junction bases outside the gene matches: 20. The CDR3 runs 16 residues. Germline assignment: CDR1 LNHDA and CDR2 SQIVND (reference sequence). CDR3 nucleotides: TGTGCCAGTAGTTCCCCCGGACTCAAACAACGGGGGGAGCAGTACTTC. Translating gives CASSSPGLKQRGEQYF.

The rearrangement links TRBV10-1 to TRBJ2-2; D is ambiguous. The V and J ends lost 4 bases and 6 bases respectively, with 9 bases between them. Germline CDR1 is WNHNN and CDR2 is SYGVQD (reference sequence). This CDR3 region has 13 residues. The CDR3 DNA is TGCGCCAGCAGTGGGTACAGAGCCGGGGAGCTGTTTTTT. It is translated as CASSGYRAGELFF.

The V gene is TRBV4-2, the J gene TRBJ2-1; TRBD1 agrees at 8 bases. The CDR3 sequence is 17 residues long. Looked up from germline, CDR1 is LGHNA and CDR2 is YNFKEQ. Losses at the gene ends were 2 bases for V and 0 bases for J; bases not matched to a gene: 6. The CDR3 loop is CASSQSFGQGSYNEQFF. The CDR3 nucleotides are TGTGCCAGCAGCCAATCGTTTGGACAGGGCTCCTACAATGAGCAGTTCTTC.

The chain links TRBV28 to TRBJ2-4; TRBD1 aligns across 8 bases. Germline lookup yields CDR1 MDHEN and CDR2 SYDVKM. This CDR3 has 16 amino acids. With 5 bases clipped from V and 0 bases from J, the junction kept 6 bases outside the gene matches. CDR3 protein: CASSPFRGLAKNIQYF. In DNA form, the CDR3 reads TGTGCCAGCAGTCCTTTCAGGGGGCTAGCCAAAAACATTCAGTACTTC.

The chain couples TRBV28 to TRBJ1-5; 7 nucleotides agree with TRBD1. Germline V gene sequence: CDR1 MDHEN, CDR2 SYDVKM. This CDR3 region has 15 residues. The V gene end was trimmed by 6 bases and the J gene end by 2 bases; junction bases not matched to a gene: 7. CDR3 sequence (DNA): TGTGCCAGCAGACCAGGGGGAATAGGCAATCAGCCCCAGCATTTT. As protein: CASRPGGIGNQPQHF.

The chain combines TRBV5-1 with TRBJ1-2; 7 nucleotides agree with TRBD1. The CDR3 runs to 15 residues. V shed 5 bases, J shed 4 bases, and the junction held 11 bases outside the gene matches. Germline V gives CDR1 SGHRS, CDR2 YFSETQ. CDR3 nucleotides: TGCGCCAGCAGTCGAGAGGGGGCCGGGGTCTATGGCTACACCTTC. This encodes CASSREGAGVYGYTF.

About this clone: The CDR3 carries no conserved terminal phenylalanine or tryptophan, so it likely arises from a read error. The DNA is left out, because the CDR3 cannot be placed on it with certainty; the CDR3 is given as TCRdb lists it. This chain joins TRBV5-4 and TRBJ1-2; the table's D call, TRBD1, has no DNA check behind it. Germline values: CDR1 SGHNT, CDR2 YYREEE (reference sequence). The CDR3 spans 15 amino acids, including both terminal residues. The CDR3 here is CASSLSPWMAGTEEI.

CDR3 DNA: TGTGCCAGCAGGGGGCCTAGCAATCAGCCCCAGCATTTT. This codes for CASRGPSNQPQHF. This sequence joins TRBV28 and TRBJ1-5; a possible D gene is TRBD1 (5 bases). Germline CDR1 and CDR2: MDHEN and SYDVKM. V was clipped by 6 bases and J by 0 bases, with 6 bases between them. This CDR3 region has 13 residues. The variable domain in full, completed from reference TRBV28 and TRBJ1-5, reads DVKVTQSSRYLVKRTGEKVFLECVQDMDHENMFWYRQDPGLGLRLIYFSYDVKMKEKGDIPEGYSVSREKKERFSLILESASTNQTSMYLCASRGPSNQPQHFGDGTRLSIL.

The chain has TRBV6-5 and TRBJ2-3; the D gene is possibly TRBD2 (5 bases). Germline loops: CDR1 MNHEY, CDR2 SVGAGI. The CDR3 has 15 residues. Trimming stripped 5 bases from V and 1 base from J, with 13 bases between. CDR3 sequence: CASSPRESGTDTQYF. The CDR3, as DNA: TGTGCCAGCAGTCCAAGGGAGTCCGGCACAGATACGCAGTATTTT.

The CDR3 region has the DNA TGCGCCAGCAGCGGCAGGGTGGAAGAGACCCAGTACTTC. It encodes CASSGRVEETQYF. V and J are TRBV5-1 and TRBJ2-5; tentative D call: TRBD1 (5 bases). V was clipped by 4 bases and J by 3 bases, with 10 bases between them. This CDR3 has 13 residues. The germline gives CDR1 SGHRS, CDR2 YFSETQ.

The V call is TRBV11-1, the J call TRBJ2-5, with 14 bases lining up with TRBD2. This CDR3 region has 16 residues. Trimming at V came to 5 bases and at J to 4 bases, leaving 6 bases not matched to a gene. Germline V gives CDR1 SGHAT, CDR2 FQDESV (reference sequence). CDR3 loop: CASSQGLAGVLETQYF. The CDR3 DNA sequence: TGTGCCAGCAGCCAGGGACTAGCGGGAGTGCTAGAGACCCAGTACTTC.

CDR3 DNA: TGTGCCAGCAGCGGCCGGGACAGGGGGCCGTCAGATACGCAGTATTTT. This sequence encodes CASSGRDRGPSDTQYF. This rearrangement joins TRBV7-9 to TRBJ2-3, with 12 nucleotides matching TRBD1. Germline assignment: CDR1 SEHNR and CDR2 FQNEAQ (reference sequence). With V trimmed by 5 bases and J by 4 bases, 7 bases remained unmatched. The length of the CDR3 is 16 residues. The variable domain in full, completed from reference TRBV7-9 and TRBJ2-3, reads DTGVSQNPRHKITKRGQNVTFRCDPISEHNRLYWYRQTLGQGPEFLTYFQNEAQLEKSRLLSDRFSAERPKGSFSTLEIQRTEQGDSAMYLCASSGRDRGPSDTQYFGPGTRLTVL.